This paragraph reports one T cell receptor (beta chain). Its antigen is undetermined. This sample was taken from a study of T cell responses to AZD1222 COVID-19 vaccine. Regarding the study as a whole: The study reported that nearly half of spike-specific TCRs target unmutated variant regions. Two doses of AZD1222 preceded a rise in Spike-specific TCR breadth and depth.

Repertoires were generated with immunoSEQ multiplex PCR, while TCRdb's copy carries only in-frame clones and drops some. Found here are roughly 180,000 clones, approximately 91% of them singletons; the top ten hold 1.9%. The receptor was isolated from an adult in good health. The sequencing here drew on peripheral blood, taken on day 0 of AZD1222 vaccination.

The CDR3 DNA is TGTGCCAGCAGTCAGGGGCCCGGGGAGGCAACTAATGAAAAACTGTTTTTT. Residues: CASSQGPGEATNEKLFF. The gene calls are TRBV27 and TRBJ1-4; D is possibly TRBD1 (6 bases). Looked up from germline, CDR1 is MNHEY and CDR2 is SMNVEV (reference sequence). V lost 5 bases and J lost 0, with 16 bases in between. The CDR3 extends over 17 amino acids.